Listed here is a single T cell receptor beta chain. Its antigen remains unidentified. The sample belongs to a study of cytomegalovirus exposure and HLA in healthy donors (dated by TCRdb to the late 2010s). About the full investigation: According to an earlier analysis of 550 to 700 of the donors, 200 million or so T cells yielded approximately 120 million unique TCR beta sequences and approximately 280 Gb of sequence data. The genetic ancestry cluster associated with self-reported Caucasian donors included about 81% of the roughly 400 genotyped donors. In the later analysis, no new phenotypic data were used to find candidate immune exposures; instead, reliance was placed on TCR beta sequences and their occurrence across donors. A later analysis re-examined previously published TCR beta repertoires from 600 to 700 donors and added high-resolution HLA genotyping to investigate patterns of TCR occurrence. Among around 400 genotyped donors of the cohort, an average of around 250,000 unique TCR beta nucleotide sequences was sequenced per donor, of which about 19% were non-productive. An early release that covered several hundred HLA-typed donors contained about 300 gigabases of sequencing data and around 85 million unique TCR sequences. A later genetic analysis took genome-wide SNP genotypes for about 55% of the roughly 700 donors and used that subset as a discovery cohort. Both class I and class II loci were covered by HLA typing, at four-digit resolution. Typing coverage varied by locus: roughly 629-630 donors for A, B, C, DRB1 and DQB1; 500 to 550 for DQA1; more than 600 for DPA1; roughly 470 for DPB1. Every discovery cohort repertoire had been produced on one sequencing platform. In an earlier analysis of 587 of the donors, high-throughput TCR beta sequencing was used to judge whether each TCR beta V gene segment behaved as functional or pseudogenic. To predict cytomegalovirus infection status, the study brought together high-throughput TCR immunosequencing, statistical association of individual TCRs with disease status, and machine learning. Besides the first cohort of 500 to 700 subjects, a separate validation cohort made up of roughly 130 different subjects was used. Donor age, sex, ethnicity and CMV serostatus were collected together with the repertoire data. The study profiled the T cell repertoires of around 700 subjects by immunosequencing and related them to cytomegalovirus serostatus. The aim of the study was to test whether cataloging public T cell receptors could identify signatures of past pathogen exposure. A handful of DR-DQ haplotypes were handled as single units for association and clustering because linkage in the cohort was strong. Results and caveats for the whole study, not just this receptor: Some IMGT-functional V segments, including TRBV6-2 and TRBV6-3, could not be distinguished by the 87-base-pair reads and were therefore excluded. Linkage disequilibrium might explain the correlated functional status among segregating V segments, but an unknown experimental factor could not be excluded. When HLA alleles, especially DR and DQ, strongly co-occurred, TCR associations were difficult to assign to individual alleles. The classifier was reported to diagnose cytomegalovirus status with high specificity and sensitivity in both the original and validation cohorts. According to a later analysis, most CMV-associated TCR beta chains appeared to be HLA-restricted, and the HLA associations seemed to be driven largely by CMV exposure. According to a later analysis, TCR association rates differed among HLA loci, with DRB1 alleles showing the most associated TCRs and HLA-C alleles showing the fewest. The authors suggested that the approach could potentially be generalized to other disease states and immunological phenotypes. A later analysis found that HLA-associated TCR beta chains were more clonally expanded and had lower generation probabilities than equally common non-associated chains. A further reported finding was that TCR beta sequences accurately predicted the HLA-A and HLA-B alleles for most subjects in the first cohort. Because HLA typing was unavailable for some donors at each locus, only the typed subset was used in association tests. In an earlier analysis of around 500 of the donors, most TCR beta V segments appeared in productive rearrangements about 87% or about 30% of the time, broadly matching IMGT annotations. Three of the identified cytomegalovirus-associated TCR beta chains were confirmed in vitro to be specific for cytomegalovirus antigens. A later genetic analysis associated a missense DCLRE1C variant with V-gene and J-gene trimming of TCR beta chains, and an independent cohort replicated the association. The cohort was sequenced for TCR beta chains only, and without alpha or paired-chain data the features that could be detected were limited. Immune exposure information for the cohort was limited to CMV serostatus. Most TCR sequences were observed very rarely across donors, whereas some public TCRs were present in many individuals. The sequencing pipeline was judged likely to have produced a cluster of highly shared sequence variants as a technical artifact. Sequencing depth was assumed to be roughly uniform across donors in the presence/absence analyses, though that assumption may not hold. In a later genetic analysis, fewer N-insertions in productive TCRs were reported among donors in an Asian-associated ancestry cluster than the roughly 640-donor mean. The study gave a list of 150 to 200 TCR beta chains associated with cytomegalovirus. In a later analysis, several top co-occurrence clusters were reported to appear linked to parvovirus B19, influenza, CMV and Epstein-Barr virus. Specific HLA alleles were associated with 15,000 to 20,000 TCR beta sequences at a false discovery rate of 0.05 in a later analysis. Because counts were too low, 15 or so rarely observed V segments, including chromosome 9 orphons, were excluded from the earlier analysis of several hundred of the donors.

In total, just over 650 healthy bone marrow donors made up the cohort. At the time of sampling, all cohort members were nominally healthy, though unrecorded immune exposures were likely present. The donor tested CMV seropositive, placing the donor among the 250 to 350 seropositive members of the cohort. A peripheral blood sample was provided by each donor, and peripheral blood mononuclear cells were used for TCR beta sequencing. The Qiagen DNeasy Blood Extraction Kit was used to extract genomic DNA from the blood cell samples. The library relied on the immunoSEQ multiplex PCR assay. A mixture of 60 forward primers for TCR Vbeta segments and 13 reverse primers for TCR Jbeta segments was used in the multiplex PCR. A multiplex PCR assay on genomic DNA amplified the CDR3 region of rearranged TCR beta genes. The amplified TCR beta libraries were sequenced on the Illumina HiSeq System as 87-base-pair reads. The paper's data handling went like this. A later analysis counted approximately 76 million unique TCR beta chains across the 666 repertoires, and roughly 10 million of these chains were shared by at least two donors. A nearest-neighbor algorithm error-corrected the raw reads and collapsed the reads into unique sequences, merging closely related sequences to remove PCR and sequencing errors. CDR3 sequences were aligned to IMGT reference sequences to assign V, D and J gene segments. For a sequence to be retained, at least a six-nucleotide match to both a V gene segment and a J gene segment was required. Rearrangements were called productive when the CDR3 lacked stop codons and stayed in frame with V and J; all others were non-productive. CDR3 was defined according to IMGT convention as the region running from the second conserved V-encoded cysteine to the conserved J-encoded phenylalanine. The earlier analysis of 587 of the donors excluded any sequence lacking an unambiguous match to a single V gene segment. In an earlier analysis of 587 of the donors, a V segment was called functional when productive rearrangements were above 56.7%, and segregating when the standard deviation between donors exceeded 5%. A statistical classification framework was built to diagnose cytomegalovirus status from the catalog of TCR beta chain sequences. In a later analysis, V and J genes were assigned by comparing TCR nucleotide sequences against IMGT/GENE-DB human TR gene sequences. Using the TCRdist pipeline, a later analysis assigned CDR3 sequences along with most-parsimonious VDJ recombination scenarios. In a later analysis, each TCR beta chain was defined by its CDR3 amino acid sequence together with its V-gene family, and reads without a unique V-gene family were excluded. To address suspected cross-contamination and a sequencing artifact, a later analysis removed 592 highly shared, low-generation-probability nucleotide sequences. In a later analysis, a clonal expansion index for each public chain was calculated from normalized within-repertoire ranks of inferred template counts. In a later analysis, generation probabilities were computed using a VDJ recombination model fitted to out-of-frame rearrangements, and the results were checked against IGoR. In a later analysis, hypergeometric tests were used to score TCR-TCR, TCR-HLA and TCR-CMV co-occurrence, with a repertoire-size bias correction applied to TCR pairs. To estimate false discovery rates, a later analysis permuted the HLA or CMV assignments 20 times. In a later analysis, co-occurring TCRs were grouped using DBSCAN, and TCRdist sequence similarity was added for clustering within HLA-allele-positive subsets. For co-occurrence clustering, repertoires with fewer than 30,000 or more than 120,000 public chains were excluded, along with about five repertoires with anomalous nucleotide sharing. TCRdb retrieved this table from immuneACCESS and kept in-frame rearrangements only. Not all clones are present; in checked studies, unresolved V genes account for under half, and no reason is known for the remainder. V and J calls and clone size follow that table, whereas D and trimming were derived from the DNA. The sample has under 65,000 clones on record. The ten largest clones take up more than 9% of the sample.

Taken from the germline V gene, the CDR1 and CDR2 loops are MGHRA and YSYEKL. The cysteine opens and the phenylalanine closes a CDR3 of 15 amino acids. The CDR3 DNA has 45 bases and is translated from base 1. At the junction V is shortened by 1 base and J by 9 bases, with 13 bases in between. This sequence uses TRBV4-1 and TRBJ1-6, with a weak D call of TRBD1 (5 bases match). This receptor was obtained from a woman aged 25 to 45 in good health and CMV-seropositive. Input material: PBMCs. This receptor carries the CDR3 CASSQGEDKISPLHF. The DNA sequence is TGCGCCAGCAGCCAAGGAGAGGACAAGATTTCACCCCTCCACTTT.